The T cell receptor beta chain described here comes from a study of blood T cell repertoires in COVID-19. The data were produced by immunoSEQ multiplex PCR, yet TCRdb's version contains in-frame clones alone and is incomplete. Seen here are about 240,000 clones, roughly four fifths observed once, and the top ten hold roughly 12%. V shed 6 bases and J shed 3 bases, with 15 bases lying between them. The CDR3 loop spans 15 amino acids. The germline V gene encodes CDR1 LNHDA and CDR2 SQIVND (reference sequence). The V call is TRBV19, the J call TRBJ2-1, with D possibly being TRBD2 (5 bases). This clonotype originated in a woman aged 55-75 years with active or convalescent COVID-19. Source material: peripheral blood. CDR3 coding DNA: TGTGCCAGTAGAGAGGGAAAACGGAACTACAATGAGCAGTTCTTC. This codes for CASREGKRNYNEQFF.